The 10 T cell receptor beta chains reported below all come from one sample, sequenced in a study of OX40 agonist ivuxolimab in advanced cancers. Produced via immunoSEQ multiplex PCR; TCRdb's table is partial and in-frame only. Of around 76,000 clones listed, over 80% are singletons. Sequencing used CD4+ or CD8+ T cells sorted from blood, obtained in a trial of the OX40 agonist ivuxolimab. All receptors come from an adult with an advanced solid tumor such as melanoma, head and neck, liver or kidney cancer.

The chain combines TRBV28 with TRBJ1-4; perhaps TRBD1 as D (6 bases). Trimming took 3 bases from V and 5 from J, leaving 10 bases between them. Looked up from germline, CDR1 is MDHEN and CDR2 is SYDVKM. This CDR3 spans 14 amino acids. DNA of the CDR3: TGTGCCAGCAGTTTTGGGGGCGGAAATGAAAAACTGTTTTTT. This codes for CASSFGGGNEKLFF.

Only one count was recorded for this clone. This chain uses TRBV5-4 with TRBJ1-2, with 8 bases that match TRBD1. This CDR3 has 13 residues. Losses at the gene ends were 0 bases for V and 8 bases for J; bases not matched to a gene: 3. Germline V CDR1 and CDR2: SGHNT, YYREEE (reference sequence). The chain's CDR3 is CASSLAGGDGYTF. The CDR3 region has the DNA TGTGCCAGCAGCTTGGCAGGGGGCGACGGCTACACCTTC.

The chain recombines TRBV6-5 with TRBJ2-7, with 7 bases fitting TRBD1. Germline CDR1 and CDR2: MNHEY and SVGAGI. This CDR3 is 14 amino acids long. Unmatched junction bases numbered 11, after V lost 5 bases and J lost 7 bases. The CDR3 region has the DNA TGTGCCAGCAGTGCCGGGACAGCTCCTGGGGAGCAGTACTTC. Protein product: CASSAGTAPGEQYF.

The chain uses TRBV5-5 and TRBJ1-1; 12 nucleotides match TRBD1. The trim removed 4 bases at V and 5 bases at J, leaving 3 bases unmatched. Germline lookup yields CDR1 SGHKS and CDR2 YYEKEE (reference sequence). The CDR3 sequence is 14 residues long. This chain's CDR3 is CASSLGQGATEAFF. The CDR3 nucleotides are TGTGCCAGCAGCCTGGGACAGGGGGCAACTGAAGCTTTCTTT.

The CDR3, as DNA: TGTGCCAGCAGTTACCTCGGGGGGAACCAAGAGACCCAGTACTTC. Amino acid sequence: CASSYLGGNQETQYF. The chain links TRBV6-6 to TRBJ2-5, with 7 bases matching TRBD2. Per the germline V gene, CDR1 is MNHNY and CDR2 is SVGAGI (reference sequence). The CDR3 is 15 amino acids. The V and J ends lost 2 bases and 0 bases, in that order; junction bases with no gene match: 3.

The chain has TRBV4-2 and TRBJ2-3, with TRBD2 matching over 9 bases. Germline-derived CDR1 and CDR2 are LGHNA and YNFKEQ. The V gene end was trimmed by 1 base and the J gene end by 2 bases; junction bases not matched to a gene: 10. The CDR3 extends over 18 amino acids. CDR3 amino acids: CASSQVMSSGALTDTQYF. CDR3 DNA sequence: TGTGCCAGCAGCCAAGTAATGTCTAGCGGGGCCCTCACAGATACGCAGTATTTT.

The chain carries TRBV19 and TRBJ1-4; D may be TRBD1 (6 bases). CDR3 length: 14 amino acids. With 6 bases removed from V and 4 bases from J, the gap between germline ends came to 12 bases. The V gene's germline CDR1 is LNHDA and CDR2 SQIVND (reference sequence). The CDR3 region is CASRDSFFNEKLFF. The CDR3 nucleotides are TGTGCCAGTAGGGACAGCTTCTTTAATGAAAAACTGTTTTTT.

The CDR3 DNA reads TGCGCCAGCAGTCAGGGGGCGGGCACTGAAGCTTTCTTT. Protein product: CASSQGAGTEAFF. The chain recombines TRBV5-1 with TRBJ1-1, with 8 bases lining up with TRBD1. This CDR3 comprises 13 residues. Germline CDR1 SGHRS, CDR2 YFSETQ. Trimming took 5 bases from V and 4 from J; bases not matched to a gene: 4. The entire variable domain, with the rest obtained from reference TRBV5-1 and TRBJ1-1, is as follows: KAGVTQTPRYLIKTRGQQVTLSCSPISGHRSVSWYQQTPGQGLQFLFEYFSETQRNKGNFPGRFSGRQFSNSRSEMNVSTLELGDSALYLCASSQGAGTEAFFGQGTRLTVV.

The chain employs TRBV11-1 and TRBJ2-5; D ambiguous. The V and J ends lost 0 bases and 5 bases respectively, with 13 bases between them. The CDR3 is 15 residues long. Germline lookup yields CDR1 SGHAT and CDR2 FQDESV (reference sequence). Written as DNA, the CDR3 is TGTGCCAGCAGCTTAGCGCCGTTCGGAGAGGAGACCCAGTACTTC. This translates into CASSLAPFGEETQYF.

The chain employs TRBV7-8 and TRBJ2-3, with D perhaps TRBD1 or TRBD2 (5 bases each). Trimming shortened V by 5 bases and J by 2 bases, and 20 bases separated the two germline ends. CDR3 length: 17 amino acids. Germline CDR1 is SGHVS and CDR2 is FQNEAQ. The CDR3 reads CASSIRNRGPFTDTQYF. CDR3 in DNA: TGTGCCAGCAGCATCCGCAACCGGGGCCCATTCACAGATACGCAGTATTTT. Using reference TRBV7-8 and TRBJ2-3 for the parts outside the CDR3, the full variable domain is GAGVSQSPRYKVAKRGQDVALRCDPISGHVSLFWYQQALGQGPEFLTYFQNEAQLDKSGLPSDRFFAERPEGSVSTLKIQRTQQEDSAVYLCASSIRNRGPFTDTQYFGPGTRLTVL.